What follows are 11 T cell receptor beta chains derived from one specimen sequenced in a study of CD8 T cells in Susac syndrome. RNA amounts of about 0.5 to 1 ug underwent reverse transcription with random hexamers. From the immunoSEQ multiplex PCR reads, TCRdb called clonotypes with MiXCR, one entry per CDR3 protein. The table lists about 190,000 distinct CDR3 sequences, 90% to 96% of them singletons. The sample taken for sequencing was CD4+ T cells from PBMCs. These receptors were obtained from a human donor with Susac syndrome.

The V and J genes are TRBV7-3 and TRBJ2-1; D perhaps matches TRBD2 (5 bases). Germline V gives CDR1 SGHTA, CDR2 FQGTGA. This CDR3 is 15 amino acids long. Trimming shortened V by 2 bases and J by 6 bases, and 14 bases separated the two germline ends. The CDR3 spells CASSLEGTTPNEQFF. The CDR3 bases are TGTGCCAGCAGCTTAGAGGGAACGACACCCAATGAGCAGTTCTTC.

This sequence joins TRBV5-1 and TRBJ2-1, with D perhaps TRBD2 (5 bases). The V end lost 8 bases, the J end lost 5 bases, and 17 bases lay between the germline ends. The germline V gene has CDR1 SGHRS and CDR2 YFSETQ. The CDR3 totals 14 residues. The CDR3 sequence is CARDLALPDNEQFF. The CDR3 region has the DNA TGCGCCAGAGATCTAGCCCTCCCGGACAATGAGCAGTTCTTC.

V and J are TRBV14 and TRBJ2-3, with 7 bases lining up with TRBD1. J lost 2 bases, V lost 6 bases, and 2 bases had no gene match. The CDR3 is 13 amino acids. Germline CDR1 SGHDN, CDR2 FVKESK. Here the CDR3 DNA reads TGTGCCAGCAGTGACAGGGTCACAGATACGCAGTATTTT. Residues: CASSDRVTDTQYF.

CDR3 residues: CASSLQLQNEQYF. CDR3 nucleotides: TGTGCCAGCAGCTTACAACTACAGAACGAGCAGTACTTC. V is TRBV7-2 and J is TRBJ2-7; D is undetermined. Germline loops: CDR1 SGHTA, CDR2 FQGNSA. The CDR3 length is 13 residues. The V and J ends lost 2 bases and 5 bases respectively, with 10 bases between them.

The J gene is TRBJ1-5, the V gene TRBV3-1; no clear D. This CDR3 region has 14 residues. V was clipped by 2 bases and J by 6 bases, with 11 bases between them. Germline V gives CDR1 LGHDT, CDR2 YNNKEL (reference sequence). The CDR3 DNA reads TGTGCCAGCAGCCAAATTCTCGATGGTCAGCCCCAGCATTTT. Its translation is CASSQILDGQPQHF.

This clonotype turned up a few times. This chain joins TRBV19 and TRBJ1-5; D is unresolved. Trimming stripped 4 bases from V and 2 bases from J, with 6 bases between. The germline V gene encodes CDR1 LNHDA and CDR2 SQIVND (reference sequence). CDR3 length: 13 amino acids. CDR3 region: CASSSTGNQPQHF. CDR3 nucleotides: TGTGCCAGTAGTAGTACAGGCAATCAGCCCCAGCATTTT.

This chain joins TRBV12-3 or TRBV12-4 and TRBJ1-1; 8 bases fit TRBD1. Losses at the gene ends were 6 bases for V and 10 bases for J; bases not matched to a gene: 7. The CDR3 runs to 12 residues. The CDR3 coding sequence is TGTGCCAGCAGGCCCACAGGGGGGAGAGCTTTCTTT. Encoded protein: CASRPTGGRAFF.

The genes are TRBV2 and TRBJ2-1, with 10 nucleotides matching TRBD1. The CDR3 contains 14 residues. Losses at the gene ends were 6 bases for V and 4 bases for J; bases not matched to a gene: 3. Germline V gives CDR1 SNHLY, CDR2 FYNNEI. CDR3 sequence: CASRRDRGYNEQFF. CDR3 sequence (DNA): TGTGCCAGCAGGAGGGACAGGGGTTACAATGAGCAGTTCTTC.

The chain carries TRBV21-1 and TRBJ2-3; no DNA check was done on the table's D call, TRBD1. TRBV21-1 is a known pseudogene. The CDR3 sequence is 16 residues long. The CDR3 DNA reads as TGTGCCAGCAGCTTACAGACAGGGGGGAGCACAGATACGCAGTATTTT. Its protein product is CASSLQTGGSTDTQYF.

This clonotype was recorded once. The chain joins TRBV30 to TRBJ2-1, with TRBD2 matching over 8 bases. CDR3 size: 11 residues. Germline-derived CDR1 and CDR2 are GTSNPN and SVGIG (reference sequence). V was clipped by 4 bases and J by 12 bases; unmatched bases: 5. The CDR3 spells CAWTTSAGQFF. CDR3 in DNA: TGTGCCTGGACGACTAGCGCTGGGCAGTTCTTC.

The chain combines TRBV20-1 with TRBJ2-5; possible D gene TRBD2, 6 bases. The CDR3 contains 14 residues. Germline CDR1 DFQATT, CDR2 SNEGSKA (reference sequence). V lost 0 bases and J lost 5, with 13 bases in between. As DNA, the CDR3 is TGCAGTGCTAGAGATGGGGGGAGAAGGGAGACCCAGTACTTC. Protein product: CSARDGGRRETQYF.